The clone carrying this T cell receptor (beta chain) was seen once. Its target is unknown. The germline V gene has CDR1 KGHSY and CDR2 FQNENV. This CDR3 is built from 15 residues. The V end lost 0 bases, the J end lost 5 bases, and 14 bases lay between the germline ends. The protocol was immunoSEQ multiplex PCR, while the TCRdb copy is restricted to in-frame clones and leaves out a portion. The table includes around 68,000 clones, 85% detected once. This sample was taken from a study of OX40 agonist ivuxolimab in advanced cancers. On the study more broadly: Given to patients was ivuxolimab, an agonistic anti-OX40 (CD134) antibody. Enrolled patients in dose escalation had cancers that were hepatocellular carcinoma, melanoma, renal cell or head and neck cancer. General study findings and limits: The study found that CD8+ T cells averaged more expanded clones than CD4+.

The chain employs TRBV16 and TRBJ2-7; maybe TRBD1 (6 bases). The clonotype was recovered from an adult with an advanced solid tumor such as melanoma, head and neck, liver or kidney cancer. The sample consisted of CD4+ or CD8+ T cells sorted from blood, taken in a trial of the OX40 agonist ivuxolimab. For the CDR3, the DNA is TGTGCCAGCAGCCAATCGGGCAGGGGATACGACGAGCAGTACTTC. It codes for CASSQSGRGYDEQYF. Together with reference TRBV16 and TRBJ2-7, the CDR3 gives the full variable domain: GEEVAQTPKHLVRGEGQKAKLYCAPIKGHSYVFWYQQVLKNEFKFLISFQNENVFDETGMPKERFSAKCLPNSPCSLEIQATKLEDSAVYFCASSQSGRGYDEQYFGPGTRLTVT.